The present TCR beta chain was sequenced within a study of blood T cell repertoires in COVID-19. Germline V gene lookup returns CDR1 SGDLS and CDR2 YYNGEE. Trimming took off 4 bases at V and 3 bases at J, with 10 bases between the two ends. The CDR3 has 14 amino acids. Only in-frame clones appear in the TCRdb table, and some are missing; sequencing was by immunoSEQ multiplex PCR. The table includes 200,000 to 300,000 clones, around 90% detected once. Sequencing input: PBMCs or T cells enriched from blood (not recorded which). The genes are TRBV9 and TRBJ2-2, with no clear D. The origin of this receptor is a man between 45 and 60 years old who had been exposed to COVID-19. This CDR3 reads CASSPLAYTGELFF. The CDR3 nucleotides read TGTGCCAGCAGCCCTTTGGCCTACACCGGGGAGCTGTTTTTT.